What follows are 30 T cell receptor beta chains derived from one specimen sequenced in a study of blood T cells in healthy people across ages (dated by TCRdb to between 2015 and 2016). Library preparation employed 5' RACE. Sequencing took place on an Illumina HiSeq 2500. A second 7 to 11 cycle PCR used a sample-barcoded 5' primer and a J-beta primer mix. Using fastp at Q25 and MiXCR, TCRdb reprocessed the public reads and kept productive beta chains. Rows are unified per CDR3 protein, each entry keeping the most common DNA and genes. For this sample the table gives more than 900,000 distinct CDR3 sequences, of which almost 25% were detected only once. Of the sample, less than 0.75% falls within the top ten clones. Separately, the same data were catalogued under a study of T cells of mothers and their children.

The sequenced sample was blood. These receptors originate from a girl aged 2 to 9 in good health.

V usage is TRBV29-1 and J usage is TRBJ2-3, with unresolved D. Germline CDR1 and CDR2: SQVTM and ANQGSEA. Trimming left V 7 bases short and J 0 bases short, with 8 bases between. This CDR3 has 12 residues. This chain's CDR3 is CSGVGSTDTQYF. CDR3 nucleotides: TGCAGCGGAGTAGGGAGCACAGATACGCAGTATTTT.

In its sample, this clonotype was seen a few times. The V gene is TRBV28, the J gene TRBJ2-5; the D is unclear. Trimming took 6 bases from V and 1 from J, leaving 12 bases between them. The germline V gene encodes CDR1 MDHEN and CDR2 SYDVKM. The CDR3 runs 14 residues. DNA for the CDR3: TGTGCCAGCAGCCATGACTCAACCCAAGAGACCCAGTACTTC. Residues: CASSHDSTQETQYF.

In its sample, this clonotype was seen a few times. The chain has TRBV5-1 and TRBJ2-5, with D possibly called TRBD1 or TRBD2 (6 bases each). The V gene lost 2 bases and the J gene lost 5 bases, with 13 bases spanning the gap. The CDR3 has 14 residues. CDR1 is SGHRS, CDR2 YFSETQ, per germline. The DNA for the CDR3 is TGCGCCAGCAGCTTTCAAGGGGGGTCGGAGACCCAGTACTTC. Protein sequence: CASSFQGGSETQYF.

The chain is built from TRBV20-1 and TRBJ2-5; possible D gene TRBD2, 6 bases. Trimming took off 4 bases at V and 5 bases at J, with 23 bases between the two ends. The CDR3 length is 16 residues. Germline V lookup: CDR1 DFQATT, CDR2 SNEGSKA (reference sequence). In nucleotides, the CDR3 is TGCAGTGCTAATGGATGGGACTCGCTCGGTGGCGAGACCCAGTACTTC. Protein sequence: CSANGWDSLGGETQYF.

This clonotype was counted between two and nine times. One end of the junction fails to match germline, which may point to a read error. CDR3 protein: CASSQGSSSYNEQFF. CDR3 in DNA: TGTGCTAGCAGCCAAGGCTCCAGCTCCTACAATGAGCAGTTCTTC. This chain uses TRBV7-7 with TRBJ2-1; D gene ambiguous. Germline V CDR1 and CDR2: SSHAT, FNYEAQ (reference sequence). The CDR3 consists of 15 residues.

This chain uses TRBV7-2 with TRBJ1-5, with 11 bases matching TRBD1. This CDR3 has 17 amino acids. V gave up 1 base and J gave up 9 bases; unmatched junction bases: 11. CDR1 is SGHTA, CDR2 FQGNSA, per germline. CDR3 residues: CASSLGPRDRGSGPQHF. In DNA form, the CDR3 reads TGTGCCAGCAGCTTAGGGCCCAGGGACAGGGGGTCCGGGCCCCAGCATTTT.

This clonotype came up a few times. This sequence joins TRBV11-2 and TRBJ2-7, with D possibly being TRBD1 or TRBD2 (5 bases each). Germline values: CDR1 SGHAT, CDR2 FQNNGV. Trimming pared 5 bases from V and 7 bases from J, leaving 12 bases between. The CDR3 sequence is 12 residues long. CDR3 amino acids: CASSPSWGEQYF. CDR3 nucleotides: TGTGCCAGCAGCCCCTCATGGGGGGAGCAGTACTTC. The entire variable domain, with the rest obtained from reference TRBV11-2 and TRBJ2-7, is as follows: EAGVAQSPRYKIIEKRQSVAFWCNPISGHATLYWYQQILGQGPKLLIQFQNNGVVDDSQLPKDRFSAERLKGVDSTLKIQPAKLEDSAVYLCASSPSWGEQYFGPGTRLTVT.

The table lists this clonotype with a few counts. V usage is TRBV7-3 and J usage is TRBJ2-1, with D perhaps given as TRBD1 or TRBD2 (6 bases each). Trimming removed 2 bases from V and 3 bases from J, with 11 bases in between. CDR3 length equals 15 residues. Germline CDR1 SGHTA, CDR2 FQGTGA. The DNA for the CDR3 is TGTGCCAGCAGCTTAGAAAGGGGGGACTACAATGAGCAGTTCTTC. This translates into CASSLERGDYNEQFF.

This clonotype was recorded only once. V is TRBV11-2 and J is TRBJ1-4, with D hard to call. Trimming stripped 5 bases from V and 0 bases from J, with 16 bases between. Germline assignment: CDR1 SGHAT and CDR2 FQNNGV. CDR3 length: 17 amino acids. The CDR3 here is CASSHLKGAATNEKLFF. CDR3 coding DNA: TGTGCCAGCAGCCACTTAAAAGGAGCTGCAACTAATGAAAAACTGTTTTTT.

The table lists this clonotype with a few counts. This chain joins TRBV7-2 and TRBJ2-7; D is undetermined. The length of the CDR3 is 14 residues. Germline V gene data show CDR1 as SGHTA and CDR2 as FQGNSA. The V gene lost 2 bases and the J gene lost 4 bases, with 12 bases spanning the gap. CDR3 DNA sequence: TGTGCCAGCAGCTTAAACAATAGTTTATACGAGCAGTACTTC. This codes for CASSLNNSLYEQYF.

The V call is TRBV29-1, the J call TRBJ1-4, with D tentatively TRBD1 (5 bases). Trimming shortened V by 6 bases and J by 7 bases, and 15 bases separated the two germline ends. Looked up from germline, CDR1 is SQVTM and CDR2 is ANQGSEA. There are 13 residues in the CDR3. CDR3 residues: CSVAGQTAEKLFF. CDR3 bases: TGCAGCGTAGCAGGGCAAACGGCTGAAAAACTGTTTTTT.

In this sample, this clonotype turned up a few times. The chain has TRBV5-5 and TRBJ1-3, with 7 bases identical to TRBD1. The junction had 10 bases not matched to a gene; V was cut back by 3 bases and J by 4 bases. Germline V CDR1 and CDR2: SGHKS, YYEKEE (reference sequence). This CDR3 has 16 amino acids. The CDR3 sequence: CASSSGGLTGGNTIYF. CDR3 DNA sequence: TGTGCCAGCAGCTCAGGGGGACTTACGGGGGGAAACACCATATATTTT.

The chain combines TRBV7-2 with TRBJ1-1; D perhaps matches TRBD1 (5 bases). Germline CDR1 and CDR2: SGHTA and FQGNSA. The length of the CDR3 is 14 residues. V lost 0 bases to trimming and J lost 5 bases, with 10 bases between them. The CDR3 bases are TGTGCCAGCAGCTTAGCGCTCAGGGCAACTGAAGCTTTCTTT. Translated, it gives CASSLALRATEAFF.

In its sample, this clonotype was seen a few times. The V call is TRBV6-6, the J call TRBJ2-7; 7 positions match TRBD1. The V segment lost 2 bases and the J segment 3 bases; nucleotides outside the gene matches: 10. The CDR3 has 16 residues. CDR1 MNHNY and CDR2 SVGAGI come from the germline V gene (reference sequence). CDR3 bases: TGTGCCAGCAGTTACCGGGCGGACAGGACCATCTACGAGCAGTACTTC. Encoded protein: CASSYRADRTIYEQYF.

This clonotype was seen at least ten times. The chain carries TRBV7-3 and TRBJ2-1, with D perhaps matching TRBD2 (5 bases). The CDR3 consists of 13 residues. Trimming stripped 0 bases from V and 6 bases from J, with 6 bases between. Germline V CDR1 and CDR2: SGHTA, FQGTGA. The DNA of the CDR3 is TGTGCCAGCAGCTTAACGGCGGGCAATGAGCAGTTCTTC. Protein product: CASSLTAGNEQFF.

This chain links TRBV12-3 or TRBV12-4 with TRBJ2-5; D is possibly TRBD1 or TRBD2 (5 bases each). The CDR3 is 15 amino acids. The ends were cut back, 0 bases at V and 5 bases at J, with 13 bases in the middle. As DNA, the CDR3 is TGTGCCAGCAGTTTAGCAACCCTAGGGGAGGAGACCCAGTACTTC. Its protein product is CASSLATLGEETQYF.

This chain links TRBV6-6 with TRBJ2-5; D remains ambiguous. Germline V gene sequence: CDR1 MNHNY, CDR2 SVGAGI (reference sequence). The CDR3 spans 16 residues. The V end was cut by 5 bases, the J end by 3 bases, with 19 bases between. Here the CDR3 reads CASSNPPEELKETQYF. In nucleotides, the CDR3 is TGTGCCAGCAGTAACCCCCCAGAGGAACTCAAAGAGACCCAGTACTTC.

There are a few counts of this clonotype. The chain has TRBV7-2 and TRBJ2-1; TRBD1 matches 10 bases. The CDR3 extends over 15 amino acids. J lost 8 bases, V lost 6 bases, and 10 bases had no gene match. Germline-derived CDR1 and CDR2 are SGHTA and FQGNSA. This CDR3 reads CASRPPGQGIDEQFF. The CDR3 DNA follows: TGTGCCAGCAGGCCCCCGGGACAGGGGATCGATGAGCAGTTCTTC.

This clonotype was seen a few times. The chain recombines TRBV2 with TRBJ2-3, with a tentative D call TRBD1 (7 bases). The V gene's germline CDR1 is SNHLY and CDR2 FYNNEI. The V and J ends lost 9 bases and 4 bases respectively, with 17 bases between them. The CDR3 sequence is 14 residues long. The CDR3 DNA sequence: TGTGCCAGAAACGACAGGGAGGCTCCAGATACGCAGTATTTT. It codes for CARNDREAPDTQYF. Combining the CDR3 with reference TRBV2 and TRBJ2-3 gives the whole variable domain EPEVTQTPSHQVTQMGQEVILRCVPISNHLYFYWYRQILGQKVEFLVSFYNNEISEKSEIFDDQFSVERPDGSNFTLKIRSTKLEDSAMYFCARNDREAPDTQYFGPGTRLTVL.

This clonotype appeared a few times. The chain employs TRBV20-1 and TRBJ2-7; 8 nucleotides match TRBD1. Germline CDR1 reads DFQATT; CDR2 reads SNEGSKA (reference sequence). Losses at the gene ends were 3 bases for V and 5 bases for J; bases not matched to a gene: 9. The CDR3 contains 14 residues. The CDR3 DNA reads TGCAGTGCTAGCCCCCGGACAGGGATAAACGAGCAGTACTTC. It yields the protein CSASPRTGINEQYF.

The chain has TRBV20-1 and TRBJ2-7; 7 bases agree with TRBD2. Germline assignment: CDR1 DFQATT and CDR2 SNEGSKA (reference sequence). The CDR3 runs 15 residues. V lost 6 bases to trimming and J lost 0 bases; unmatched junction nucleotides: 11. CDR3 bases: TGCAGTGCCACTCCGGTAGCGGGCGCCTCCTACGAGCAGTACTTC. As protein: CSATPVAGASYEQYF.

This rearrangement joins TRBV9 to TRBJ2-1; TRBD2 matches at 10 bases. This CDR3 is built from 16 residues. From germline, CDR1 is SGDLS and CDR2 YYNGEE. The V segment lost 5 bases and the J segment 7 bases; nucleotides outside the gene matches: 12. CDR3 sequence: CASSLSGRAIGNEQFF. CDR3 DNA: TGTGCCAGCAGTCTCAGCGGGAGGGCCATAGGGAATGAGCAGTTCTTC. Full variable domain (outside the CDR3, taken from reference TRBV9 and TRBJ2-1): DSGVTQTPKHLITATGQRVTLRCSPRSGDLSVYWYQQSLDQGLQFLIQYYNGEERAKGNILERFSAQQFPDLHSELNLSSLELGDSALYFCASSLSGRAIGNEQFFGPGTRLTVL.

The chain recombines TRBV29-1 with TRBJ1-2; no reliable D call. This CDR3 is built from 13 residues. Trimming shortened V by 3 bases and J by 0 bases, and 8 bases separated the two germline ends. Germline loops: CDR1 SQVTM, CDR2 ANQGSEA. The CDR3 loop is CSVDASSNYGYTF. CDR3 coding DNA: TGCAGCGTTGACGCGTCTTCTAACTATGGCTACACCTTC.

There are many counts of this clonotype. The chain employs TRBV7-2 and TRBJ2-1, with 7 bases fitting TRBD2. Germline CDR1 and CDR2: SGHTA and FQGNSA. Trimming at V came to 2 bases and at J to 3 bases, leaving 1 base not matched to a gene. The CDR3 totals 14 residues. In nucleotides, the CDR3 is TGTGCCAGCAGCTTAAGCGGGAACTACAATGAGCAGTTCTTC. Translated: CASSLSGNYNEQFF. Full variable domain (missing parts from reference TRBV7-2 and TRBJ2-1): GAGVSQSPSNKVTEKGKDVELRCDPISGHTALYWYRQSLGQGLEFLIYFQGNSAPDKSGLPSDRFSAERTGGSVSTLTIQRTQQEDSAVYLCASSLSGNYNEQFFGPGTRLTVL.

This chain uses TRBV20-1 with TRBJ2-5; 8 positions agree with TRBD1. CDR3 size: 16 residues. CDR1 and CDR2 (germline): DFQATT, SNEGSKA (reference sequence). Trimming at V came to 3 bases and at J to 2 bases, leaving 11 bases not matched to a gene. CDR3 nucleotides: TGCAGTGCTAGTGAGGTCGGGACAGGCGGACAAGAGACCCAGTACTTC. It yields the protein CSASEVGTGGQETQYF.

The chain uses TRBV5-1 and TRBJ2-3, with D hard to call. The germline gives CDR1 SGHRS, CDR2 YFSETQ. V shed 1 base and J shed 1 base, with 7 bases lying between them. The CDR3 has 14 residues. CDR3 DNA: TGCGCCAGCAGCTTGCCTATAGGCACAGATACGCAGTATTTT. Protein product: CASSLPIGTDTQYF.

As regards this clonotype: One end of the junction is discordant with germline, which a read error may explain. The V and J genes are TRBV20-1 and TRBJ2-3; D remains unclear. The CDR3 extends over 15 amino acids. Germline V gives CDR1 DFQATT, CDR2 SNEGSKA (reference sequence). The CDR3 reads CSALSPASETATQYF. The CDR3 DNA follows: TGCAGTGCTCTGAGCCCCGCATCGGAAACAGCTACGCAGTATTTT.

This clonotype has just a few counts. This chain links TRBV27 with TRBJ2-7; possible D gene TRBD1, 5 bases. Germline V gene data show CDR1 as MNHEY and CDR2 as SMNVEV (reference sequence). The V and J ends lost 3 bases and 4 bases respectively, with 16 bases between them. This CDR3 is built from 15 residues. CDR3 DNA: TGTGCCAGCAGTTTCTCAGGGAATTCCGATTACGAGCAGTACTTC. Protein sequence: CASSFSGNSDYEQYF.

This clonotype was detected a few times. The gene calls are TRBV4-3 and TRBJ1-1; unclear D gene. The V gene's germline CDR1 is LGHNA and CDR2 YSLEER. The CDR3 runs to 15 residues. With 3 bases removed from V and 0 bases from J, the gap between germline ends came to 11 bases. Here the CDR3 reads CASSQARNLNTEAFF. CDR3 DNA sequence: TGCGCCAGCAGCCAGGCCAGGAACCTGAACACTGAAGCTTTCTTT.

The table lists this clonotype with a few counts. This chain connects TRBV29-1 to TRBJ2-1, with D tentatively TRBD1 or TRBD2 (5 bases each). The tail of the sequence fits TRBJ2-5 better, so the J call may be wrong. CDR1 is SQVTM, CDR2 ANQGSEA, per germline. This CDR3 spans 12 amino acids. CDR3 DNA: TGCAGCGTCCGGGATAGGGGAGAGACCCAGTACTTC. Amino acids: CSVRDRGETQYF.